This TCR beta chain was identified during a study of T-cell reconstitution after alpha-beta-depleted transplantation in children. The CDR3 totals 13 residues. V was shortened by 10 bases and J by 4 bases, with 14 bases between the two germline ends. Germline assignment: CDR1 MNHEY and CDR2 SVGEGT. Preparing the TCRbeta library involved the use of unique molecular identifiers. One entry per CDR3 protein results from TCRdb running MiXCR on the PCR reads. The sample records 150,000 to 200,000 distinct CDR3 sequences, about 6.4% being singletons. This clonotype was picked up many times. This material consisted of PBMCs from the stem cell graft donor, taken from the stem cell graft. This chain uses TRBV6-2 or TRBV6-3 with TRBJ2-1, with D possibly TRBD2 on 6 matching bases. The sequence came from a human donor who donated a stem cell graft to a child with Wiskott-Aldrich syndrome. The CDR3 sequence is CATLRDFYNEQFF. The CDR3 coding sequence is TGTGCCACCCTGCGGGACTTTTACAATGAGCAGTTCTTC.